The rows below give T cell receptor beta chains drawn from one sample of a study of blood T cell repertoires in COVID-19. Repertoires were generated with immunoSEQ multiplex PCR, while TCRdb's copy carries only in-frame clones and drops some. The repertoire holds 100,000 to 140,000 clones, approximately 90% seen once, with roughly 1.3% in the top ten. The specimen was peripheral blood. These receptors came from a woman in her twenties or thirties with acute or convalescent COVID-19. Each CDR3 is given with its conserved first and last residue. The D gene is left open where the match is weak. Clone size is shown for a subset of rows, as once, few, many or a class of expanded clone.

TRBJ2-7 TRBV27 15 TRBD2 . CASSYGTIDFYEQYF TGTGCCAGCAGTTACGGGACTATCGATTTCTACGAGCAGTACTTC
TRBJ1-1 TRBV12-3/TRBV12-4 12 . . CASSLTQGEAFF TGTGCCAGCAGTTTAACCCAGGGTGAAGCTTTCTTT
TRBJ2-6 TRBV2 15 . . CASNAASSGANVLTF TGTGCCAGCAATGCCGCGAGCTCTGGGGCCAACGTCCTGACTTTC
TRBJ2-1 TRBV7-8 20 TRBD2 . CASSPPRGASGTHSYNEQFF TGTGCCAGCAGCCCCCCCCGCGGGGCTAGCGGGACCCACTCCTACAATGAGCAGTTCTTC
TRBJ2-7 TRBV2 13 TRBD1 . CARQQQGRDEQYF TGTGCCAGGCAACAACAGGGGCGAGACGAGCAGTACTTC
TRBJ1-1 TRBV6-4 14 . . CASRPDGSGTEAFF TGTGCCAGCAGGCCAGACGGGAGTGGCACTGAAGCTTTCTTT
TRBJ1-6 TRBV6-5 16 TRBD1 . CASSYSAGTGNSPLHF TGTGCCAGCAGTTACTCTGCCGGGACAGGGAATTCACCCCTCCACTTT
TRBJ2-1 TRBV19 14 TRBD2 . CASSMGWGGNEQFF TGTGCCAGTAGTATGGGATGGGGGGGCAATGAGCAGTTCTTC
TRBJ1-2 TRBV10-3 13 . . CAISDFRVDGYTF TGTGCCATCAGTGATTTCAGGGTGGATGGCTACACCTTC
TRBJ1-3 TRBV6-5 13 TRBD1 few CASSQGAGNTIYF TGTGCCAGCAGTCAGGGGGCTGGAAACACCATATATTTT
TRBJ2-7 TRBV27 15 TRBD1 . CASSFTGTGGYEQYF TGTGCCAGCAGTTTTACCGGGACAGGGGGATACGAGCAGTACTTC
TRBJ1-1 TRBV9 15 . . CASSITGQRGTEAFF TGTGCCAGCAGCATCACAGGGCAGCGGGGCACTGAAGCTTTCTTT
TRBJ1-6 TRBV28 15 . . CASSLGQGRNSPLHF TGTGCCAGCAGTTTAGGGCAGGGGAGAAATTCACCCCTCCACTTT
TRBJ2-4 TRBV7-2 13 . . CASSSTSQLVQYF TGTGCCAGCAGCTCGACTAGTCAGTTGGTTCAGTACTTC
TRBJ2-1 TRBV29-1 15 . once CSVEDEGGRHNEQFF TGCAGCGTTGAAGATGAGGGGGGGAGGCACAATGAGCAGTTCTTC
TRBJ1-5 TRBV5-6 15 . few CASSPGGRVGQPQHF TGTGCCAGCAGCCCGGGGGGCAGGGTGGGTCAGCCCCAGCATTTT
TRBJ1-5 TRBV6-1 17 . . CASSEFGTGTFKGPQHF TGTGCCAGCAGTGAATTTGGGACGGGGACATTCAAGGGGCCCCAGCATTTT
TRBJ1-2 TRBV5-5 15 TRBD1 . CASSQGQGDEYGYTF TGTGCCAGCAGCCAGGGACAGGGTGATGAGTATGGCTACACCTTC
TRBJ1-1 TRBV7-6 16 . . CASSLSRGGSDTEAFF TGTGCCAGCAGCTTATCAAGGGGGGGGAGCGACACTGAAGCTTTCTTT
TRBJ2-4 TRBV11-3 16 . . CASSLLGRLAKNIQYF TGTGCCAGCAGCTTATTGGGGCGGTTAGCCAAAAACATTCAGTACTTC
TRBJ2-2 TRBV7-9 18 TRBD1 . CASSIPKDRGPGTGELFF TGTGCCAGCAGCATTCCAAAAGACAGGGGGCCAGGCACCGGGGAGCTGTTTTTT
TRBJ2-7 TRBV30 12 . . CAWGQINYEQYF TGTGCCTGGGGACAGATAAACTACGAGCAGTACTTC
TRBJ2-7 TRBV28 11 . . CASSSPDEQYF TGTGCCAGCAGTTCCCCTGACGAGCAGTACTTC
TRBJ2-4 TRBV5-8 16 . . CASSLGVTLAKNIQYF TGTGCCAGCAGCTTGGGGGTGACACTAGCCAAAAACATTCAGTACTTC
TRBJ1-1 TRBV5-1 15 . . CASSLVEGGNTEAFF TGCGCCAGCAGCTTGGTTGAGGGTGGTAACACTGAAGCTTTCTTT
TRBJ1-1 TRBV28 17 . . CASSLRTANNLNTEAFF TGTGCCAGCAGTCTCCGGACAGCAAACAACCTGAACACTGAAGCTTTCTTT
TRBJ1-2 TRBV14 18 TRBD1 . CASSQVPGTASFAGGYTF TGTGCCAGCAGCCAAGTTCCCGGGACAGCGAGCTTTGCGGGTGGCTACACCTTC
TRBJ2-7 TRBV5-4 13 . few CASRLLGQFQQYF TGTGCCAGCAGACTGCTGGGACAATTTCAGCAGTACTTC
TRBJ2-3 TRBV29-1 15 TRBD2 . CSVGSELAGGNTQYF TGCAGCGTTGGTTCCGAGCTAGCGGGGGGTAATACGCAGTATTTT
TRBJ2-7 TRBV29-1 15 TRBD2 . CSVEATLAGSYEQYF TGCAGCGTTGAAGCAACCCTAGCGGGGTCCTACGAGCAGTACTTC
TRBJ2-7 TRBV28 15 TRBD1 . CASTQTGTGSYEQYF TGTGCCAGCACTCAAACCGGGACAGGGTCCTACGAGCAGTACTTC
TRBJ2-7 TRBV6-2/TRBV6-3 17 TRBD2 . CASSYSRGLAADYEQYF TGTGCCAGCAGTTACTCGAGGGGACTAGCGGCCGACTACGAGCAGTACTTC
TRBJ1-1 TRBV7-3 16 TRBD1 . CASSPSPGGYLTEAFF TGTGCCAGCAGCCCTTCCCCAGGGGGCTATCTAACTGAAGCTTTCTTT
TRBJ1-5 TRBV6-5 14 . . CASKEGVLYQPQHF TGTGCCAGCAAAGAGGGGGTCCTTTATCAGCCCCAGCATTTT
TRBJ1-2 TRBV5-1 14 TRBD1 . CASRTGAQSDGYTF TGCGCCAGCAGGACAGGGGCGCAATCGGATGGCTACACCTTC
TRBJ1-4 TRBV7-9 15 TRBD1 . CASSSRTGGNEKLFF TGTGCCAGCAGCTCCAGGACAGGGGGAAATGAAAAACTGTTTTTT
TRBJ1-3 TRBV5-6 15 TRBD1 few CASSSQGFSGNTIYF TGTGCCAGCAGCTCACAGGGGTTCTCTGGAAACACCATATATTTT
TRBJ2-1 TRBV7-9 15 . . CASSSTEYPYNEQFF TGTGCCAGCAGCTCGACAGAGTACCCCTACAATGAGCAGTTCTTC
TRBJ1-5 TRBV28 14 TRBD1 . CASSTGVRNQPQHF TGTGCCAGCAGTACAGGGGTTCGCAATCAGCCCCAGCATTTT
TRBJ2-7 TRBV6-5 14 TRBD1 . CASSRTGIGYEQYF TGTGCCAGCAGCCGGACAGGTATAGGTTACGAGCAGTACTTC